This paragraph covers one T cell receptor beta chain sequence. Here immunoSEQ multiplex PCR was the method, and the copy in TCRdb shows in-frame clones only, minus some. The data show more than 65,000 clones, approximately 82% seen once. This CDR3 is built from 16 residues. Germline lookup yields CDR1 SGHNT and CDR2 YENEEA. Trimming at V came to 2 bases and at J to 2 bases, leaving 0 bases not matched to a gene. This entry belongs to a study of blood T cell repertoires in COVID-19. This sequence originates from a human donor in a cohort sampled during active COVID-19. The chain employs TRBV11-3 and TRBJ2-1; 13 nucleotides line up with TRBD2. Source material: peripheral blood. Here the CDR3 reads CASSLTSGGAYNEQFF. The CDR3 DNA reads TGTGCCAGCAGCTTAACTAGCGGGGGGGCCTACAATGAGCAGTTCTTC.